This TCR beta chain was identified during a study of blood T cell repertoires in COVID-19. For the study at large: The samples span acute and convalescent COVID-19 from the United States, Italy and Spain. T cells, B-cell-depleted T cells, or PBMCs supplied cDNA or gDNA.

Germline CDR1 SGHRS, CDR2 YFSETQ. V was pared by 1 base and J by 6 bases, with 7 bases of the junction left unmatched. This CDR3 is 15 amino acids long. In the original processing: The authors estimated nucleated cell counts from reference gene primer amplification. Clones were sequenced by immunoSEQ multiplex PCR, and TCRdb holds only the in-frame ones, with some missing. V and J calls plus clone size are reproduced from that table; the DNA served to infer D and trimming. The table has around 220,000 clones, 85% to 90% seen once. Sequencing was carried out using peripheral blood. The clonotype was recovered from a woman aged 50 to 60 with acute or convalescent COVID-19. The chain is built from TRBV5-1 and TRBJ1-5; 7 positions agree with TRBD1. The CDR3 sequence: CASSLSGQIGQPQHF. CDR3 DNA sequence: TGCGCCAGCAGCTTGTCGGGACAGATAGGTCAGCCCCAGCATTTT. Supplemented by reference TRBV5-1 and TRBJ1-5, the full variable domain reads KAGVTQTPRYLIKTRGQQVTLSCSPISGHRSVSWYQQTPGQGLQFLFEYFSETQRNKGNFPGRFSGRQFSNSRSEMNVSTLELGDSALYLCASSLSGQIGQPQHFGDGTRLSIL.